A selection of T cell receptor beta chains follows, all from one sample in a study of blood T cells in healthy people across ages. TCRdb reprocessed the 5' RACE reads via MiXCR and lists one record per CDR3 protein. The repertoire consists of 600,000 to 1,000,000 distinct CDR3 sequences, with roughly 64% occurring once and the leading ten covering 20% to 25%. The specimen sequenced was blood. These receptors were taken from a man aged 25-40 years in good health. The CDR3 runs from the conserved cysteine through the conserved F or W. A D gene is named only where the DNA matches it firmly. Size is omitted from some rows. Given values are once, few, many or a class for expanded clones.

CDR3	DNA	size	length	J	V	D
CASSPLRQKNGYTF	TGTGCCAGCAGTCCCCTACGACAGAAAAATGGCTACACCTTC	NA	14	TRBJ1-2	TRBV27	NA
CASSEDRGLNQPQHF	TGTGCCAGCAGTGAAGACAGGGGGCTCAATCAGCCCCAGCATTTT	NA	15	TRBJ1-5	TRBV6-1	TRBD1
CSAVAGNYNEQFF	TGCAGTGCGGTAGCGGGAAACTACAATGAGCAGTTCTTC	NA	13	TRBJ2-1	TRBV20-1	TRBD2
CSAQHLGSYEQYF	TGCAGTGCGCAACACCTTGGGTCGTACGAGCAGTACTTC	NA	13	TRBJ2-7	TRBV20-1	NA
CSVVGGSNYGYTF	TGCAGCGTTGTGGGGGGGTCTAACTATGGCTACACCTTC	few	13	TRBJ1-2	TRBV29-1	NA
CASSTGESSGANVLTF	TGTGCCAGCAGTACCGGGGAGAGCTCTGGGGCCAACGTCCTGACTTTC	NA	16	TRBJ2-6	TRBV6-2/TRBV6-3	NA
CAISGGEAQYF	TGTGCCATCAGTGGAGGTGAGGCCCAGTACTTC	NA	11	TRBJ2-5	TRBV10-3	NA
CAISESNPGLGTQYF	TGTGCCATCAGTGAGTCGAACCCGGGACTCGGGACCCAGTACTTC	NA	15	TRBJ2-5	TRBV10-3	NA
CAWDYGGYEQYF	TGTGCCTGGGACTATGGCGGCTACGAGCAGTACTTC	NA	12	TRBJ2-7	TRBV30	NA
CASSQVASYEQYF	TGCGCCAGCAGCCAAGTGGCATCCTACGAGCAGTACTTC	few	13	TRBJ2-7	TRBV4-3	NA
CSVPAQGRITDTQYF	TGCAGCGTTCCTGCCCAGGGACGGATCACAGATACGCAGTATTTT	NA	15	TRBJ2-3	TRBV29-1	NA
CASSLASGASSYEQYF	TGCGCCAGCAGCTTGGCTAGCGGGGCCTCTTCCTACGAGCAGTACTTC	NA	16	TRBJ2-7	TRBV5-1	TRBD2
CASSDPRGGIFNSPLHF	TGTGCCAGCAGCGACCCCCGGGGGGGAATCTTTAATTCACCCCTCCACTTT	NA	17	TRBJ1-6	TRBV7-2	NA
CASSSWGEGYNEQFF	TGTGCCAGCAGCTCCTGGGGGGAAGGTTACAATGAGCAGTTCTTC	NA	15	TRBJ2-1	TRBV27	NA
CASSLDWGRVNQPQHF	TGTGCCAGCAGCTTAGACTGGGGGAGGGTTAATCAGCCCCAGCATTTT	few	16	TRBJ1-5	TRBV7-2	NA
CASSFDPTGVAEQFF	TGTGCCAGCAGCTTCGACCCGACAGGGGTGGCCGAGCAGTTCTTC	many	15	TRBJ2-1	TRBV13	TRBD1
CATSGGISTDTQYF	TGTGCCACCAGCGGGGGGATTAGCACAGATACGCAGTATTTT	NA	14	TRBJ2-3	TRBV15	NA
CASSRGYSEKLFF	TGTGCCAGCAGCAGGGGGTACTCTGAAAAACTGTTTTTT	NA	13	TRBJ1-4	TRBV9	NA
CASSQEGQGFQTQYF	TGTGCCAGCAGCCAAGAAGGGCAGGGATTTCAGACCCAGTACTTC	few	15	TRBJ2-5	TRBV4-2	NA
CASSLYLGAQPQHF	TGTGCCAGCAGCTTATATTTGGGGGCACAGCCCCAGCATTTT	NA	14	TRBJ1-5	TRBV7-2	NA
CASSFTPDQPYNEQFF	TGTGCCAGCAGTTTTACCCCGGACCAACCCTACAATGAGCAGTTCTTC	many	16	TRBJ2-1	TRBV6-5	NA
CASSPGGGQGYEQYF	TGTGCCAGCAGCCCGGGGGGGGGACAAGGCTACGAGCAGTACTTC	NA	15	TRBJ2-7	TRBV9	TRBD2
CSARQGSAYNEQFF	TGCAGTGCTAGACAGGGTTCGGCCTACAATGAGCAGTTCTTC	NA	14	TRBJ2-1	TRBV20-1	NA
CASNSGGGQPQHF	TGTGCCTCGAACTCAGGGGGCGGTCAGCCCCAGCATTTT	once	13	TRBJ1-5	TRBV3-1	TRBD1
CASSLQGSGYEQYF	TGTGCCAGCAGCCTCCAGGGGAGTGGCTACGAGCAGTACTTC	NA	14	TRBJ2-7	TRBV3-1	NA
CASSSPGEKSYIQYF	TGTGCCAGCAGCTCCCCCGGGGAAAAAAGCTACATTCAGTACTTC	few	15	TRBJ2-4	TRBV7-8	NA
CSAPAPSGAPWETQYF	TGCAGTGCTCCCGCCCCTAGCGGGGCTCCTTGGGAGACCCAGTACTTC	NA	16	TRBJ2-5	TRBV20-1	TRBD2
CASKQAGDTQYF	TGTGCCAGCAAACAGGCGGGAGATACGCAGTATTTT	many	12	TRBJ2-3	TRBV2	NA
CASSVVGTTALGEQFF	TGTGCCAGCAGCGTAGTAGGGACTACTGCTTTGGGCGAGCAGTTCTTC	many	16	TRBJ2-1	TRBV9	TRBD2
CASSLVGLLIMDEQYF	TGTGCCAGCAGTTTAGTGGGACTCCTGATCATGGACGAGCAGTACTTC	NA	16	TRBJ2-7	TRBV28	NA
CASSFHGQGRTEAFF	TGCGCCAGCAGCTTTCATGGACAGGGGAGGACTGAAGCTTTCTTT	NA	15	TRBJ1-1	TRBV5-1	TRBD1
CSAIYHGDFQALGEQYF	TGCAGTGCTATCTACCACGGGGACTTCCAAGCCTTAGGGGAGCAGTACTTC	few	17	TRBJ2-7	TRBV20-1	NA
CASSLTSGGANIQYF	TGTGCCAGCAGCTTAACTAGCGGGGGGGCGAACATTCAGTACTTC	few	15	TRBJ2-4	TRBV7-2	TRBD2
CSVPTGEGYTF	TGCAGCGTTCCAACAGGGGAAGGCTACACCTTC	few	11	TRBJ1-2	TRBV29-1	TRBD1
CAISESYGTSVHTDTQYF	TGTGCCATCAGTGAGTCGTATGGGACTAGCGTACACACAGATACGCAGTATTTT	NA	18	TRBJ2-3	TRBV10-3	TRBD2
CSARGLAVSYEQYF	TGCAGTGCAAGGGGACTAGCGGTTTCCTACGAGCAGTACTTC	NA	14	TRBJ2-7	TRBV20-1	TRBD2
CASSQIQEWATEAFF	TGCGCCAGCAGCCAAATCCAAGAATGGGCCACTGAAGCTTTCTTT	NA	15	TRBJ1-1	TRBV4-3	NA
CASSFLPNRNEQFF	TGTGCCAGCAGTTTCCTTCCAAACCGCAATGAGCAGTTCTTC	NA	14	TRBJ2-1	TRBV12-3/TRBV12-4	NA
CSVGLRTDTQYF	TGCAGCGTTGGCTTGCGCACAGATACGCAGTATTTT	NA	12	TRBJ2-3	TRBV29-1	NA
CASSLSRDDQYF	TGTGCCAGCAGCTTATCAAGAGATGACCAGTACTTC	once	12	TRBJ2-7	TRBV7-6	NA
CASRRGQQETQYF	TGTGCCAGCAGGAGGGGACAGCAAGAGACCCAGTACTTC	many	13	TRBJ2-5	TRBV2	TRBD1
CAISDGGAQHGYTF	TGTGCCATCAGTGACGGGGGGGCGCAGCATGGCTACACCTTC	NA	14	TRBJ1-2	TRBV10-3	NA
CSARPIQGLIAGVGEQYF	TGCAGTGCTAGACCTATACAGGGGTTGATAGCGGGAGTTGGAGAGCAGTACTTC	NA	18	TRBJ2-7	TRBV20-1	TRBD2
CASSGGVETQYF	TGCGCCAGCAGCGGAGGGGTGGAGACCCAGTACTTC	few	12	TRBJ2-5	TRBV5-1	NA
CSVELFRGTTLYNEQFF	TGCAGCGTTGAACTCTTTCGGGGGACTACGCTTTACAATGAGCAGTTCTTC	NA	17	TRBJ2-1	TRBV29-1	TRBD2
CASSLDGTGRIYGYTF	TGTGCCAGCAGTTTAGATGGGACAGGGCGTATCTATGGCTACACCTTC	NA	16	TRBJ1-2	TRBV12-3/TRBV12-4	TRBD1
CASSQDKGSANSGANVLTF	TGCGCCAGCAGCCAAGATAAGGGTAGCGCCAACTCTGGGGCCAACGTCCTGACTTTC	many	19	TRBJ2-6	TRBV4-3	NA